These 29 T cell receptor beta chains share one sample of origin, sequenced in a study of a mutant IDH1 vaccine in newly diagnosed glioma. These TCRs' antigens remain unknown. Specified time point: week 47, end of study. Vaccination comprised doses that each held 300 ug of mutant IDH1 20-mer peptide, plus topical imiquimod. Assay: immunoSEQ multiplex PCR; the TCRdb copy retains only in-frame clones and omits some. Among tens of thousands of clones listed, more than 80% were seen once. Sequenced material: PBMCs, taken from a glioma patient whose treatment included an IDH1 peptide vaccine. Source of these receptors: a man aged 35 to 55 with glioma.

The CDR3 DNA reads TGTGCCAGCAGAGGACGTCCCTCCGGCGCTGAAGCTTTCTTT. Its protein product is CASRGRPSGAEAFF. The rearrangement joins TRBV6-5 to TRBJ1-1, with D unresolved. Trimming took off 6 bases at V and 6 bases at J, with 17 bases between the two ends. CDR1 MNHEY and CDR2 SVGAGI come from the germline V gene. This CDR3 has 14 amino acids.

This chain connects TRBV7-2 to TRBJ1-1; the D gene is possibly TRBD1 (5 bases). Between the trimmed V and J ends, which lost 7 bases and 0 bases, there was a span of 18 bases. The germline CDR1 and CDR2 sequences are SGHTA and FQGNSA. The length of the CDR3 is 16 residues. The CDR3 DNA sequence: TGTGCCAGCACTTCAAGACAGAGGGGCTTGAACACTGAAGCTTTCTTT. Amino acid sequence: CASTSRQRGLNTEAFF. The full variable domain, rest sourced from reference TRBV7-2 and TRBJ1-1, is GAGVSQSPSNKVTEKGKDVELRCDPISGHTALYWYRQSLGQGLEFLIYFQGNSAPDKSGLPSDRFSAERTGGSVSTLTIQRTQQEDSAVYLCASTSRQRGLNTEAFFGQGTRLTVV.

Here the CDR3 reads CASSIELAGSQETQYF. For the CDR3, the DNA is TGTGCCAGTAGTATAGAACTAGCGGGGAGTCAAGAGACCCAGTACTTC. This rearrangement joins TRBV19 to TRBJ2-5; 10 positions agree with TRBD2. V shed 0 bases and J 2 bases; nucleotides not matched to a gene: 3. The CDR3 runs 16 residues. Germline V gene lookup returns CDR1 LNHDA and CDR2 SQIVND (reference sequence).

The chain is built from TRBV30 and TRBJ1-1, with 7 bases identical to TRBD1. The V segment lost 3 bases and the J segment 0 bases; nucleotides outside the gene matches: 1. Germline V gene data show CDR1 as GTSNPN and CDR2 as SVGIG (reference sequence). The CDR3 runs 13 residues. The DNA of the CDR3 is TGTGCCTGGAGCAGGGGGATGAACACTGAAGCTTTCTTT. Protein product: CAWSRGMNTEAFF.

This chain connects TRBV25-1 to TRBJ2-7; D gene ambiguous. The CDR3 is 14 residues long. CDR1 is MGHDK and CDR2 is SYGVNS in the germline V gene. V was clipped by 2 bases and J by 0 bases, with 8 bases between them. In DNA, the CDR3 is TGTGCCAGCAGTGAAGGGTTCCGCTCCTACGAGCAGTACTTC. Translated, it gives CASSEGFRSYEQYF.

The V and J genes are TRBV27 and TRBJ2-7; D is unresolved. Germline CDR1 MNHEY, CDR2 SMNVEV (reference sequence). V lost 5 bases, J lost 0 bases, and 14 bases lay in between. The CDR3 contains 15 residues. In DNA form, the CDR3 reads TGTGCCAGCAGTCAAACACCCCAGGACTCCTACGAGCAGTACTTC. It translates to CASSQTPQDSYEQYF.

The rearrangement uses TRBV5-4 and TRBJ2-1, with a weak D call TRBD2 (5 bases). This CDR3 contains 14 residues. V lost 5 bases, J lost 0 bases, and 9 bases lay in between. CDR1 is SGHNT, CDR2 YYREEE, per germline (reference sequence). Here the CDR3 DNA reads TGTGCCAGCAGTACACTAGACTCCTACAATGAGCAGTTCTTC. This gives the protein CASSTLDSYNEQFF.

This clone has ten or more counts. The rearrangement uses TRBV10-3 and TRBJ1-4; the D gene is possibly TRBD1 (5 bases). The CDR3 covers 14 residues. Germline values: CDR1 ENHRY, CDR2 SYGVKD. V dropped 4 bases and J dropped 8 bases, with 14 bases sitting between them. CDR3 sequence: CAISGAGRGEKLFF. The CDR3 nucleotides read TGTGCCATCAGTGGTGCAGGCCGGGGGGAAAAACTGTTTTTT.

The chain couples TRBV25-1 to TRBJ2-7; 8 nucleotides align to TRBD1. CDR1 and CDR2 from the germline V gene are MGHDK and SYGVNS. CDR3 length equals 17 residues. V lost 2 bases to trimming and J lost 1 base; unmatched junction nucleotides: 10. The DNA of the CDR3 is TGTGCCAGCAGTGAAAGCAAGGGACAGGATTTTTCCTACGAGCAGTACTTC. As protein: CASSESKGQDFSYEQYF.

The rearrangement links TRBV19 to TRBJ2-7; tentatively, D is TRBD2 (6 bases). The CDR3 sequence is 15 residues long. Per germline, CDR1 LNHDA and CDR2 SQIVND (reference sequence). V gave up 3 bases and J gave up 2 bases, with 14 bases separating them. This CDR3 is CASSMTPGGAYEQYF. The DNA of the CDR3 is TGTGCCAGTAGTATGACACCCGGGGGAGCCTACGAGCAGTACTTC.

This chain links TRBV20-1 with TRBJ2-5; D uncertain. There are 11 residues in the CDR3. V was shortened by 5 bases and J by 6 bases, with 10 bases between the two germline ends. Germline CDR1 DFQATT, CDR2 SNEGSKA (reference sequence). The CDR3 reads CSAASSQTQYF. In DNA form, the CDR3 reads TGCAGTGCTGCCTCCTCTCAGACCCAGTACTTC.

V is TRBV7-2 and J is TRBJ2-3, with 10 bases lining up with TRBD2. Losses at the gene ends were 1 base for V and 4 bases for J; bases not matched to a gene: 5. CDR3 length: 16 residues. Looked up from germline, CDR1 is SGHTA and CDR2 is FQGNSA. The CDR3: CASSLVAGGPPDTQYF. In nucleotides, the CDR3 is TGTGCCAGCAGCTTAGTAGCGGGGGGCCCCCCAGATACGCAGTATTTT.

The gene calls are TRBV5-1 and TRBJ2-5; D gene ambiguous. Deletions cut 0 bases from V and 4 bases from J, with 4 bases between. The length of the CDR3 is 12 residues. Germline CDR1 reads SGHRS; CDR2 reads YFSETQ. CDR3 nucleotide sequence: TGCGCCAGCAGCTTGGCCCGAGAGACCCAGTACTTC. Translation gives CASSLARETQYF.

The CDR3 coding sequence is TGTGCCAGCTCACCCGAGAGGGAACGGGCTCAGCCCCAGCATTTT. The encoded protein is CASSPERERAQPQHF. The V gene is TRBV18, the J gene TRBJ1-5, with D unclear. This CDR3 spans 15 amino acids. Germline V gene data show CDR1 as KGHSH and CDR2 as LQKENI. V lost 3 bases and J 6 bases, leaving 15 bases between the germline ends.

This chain links TRBV6-5 with TRBJ2-5; D is possibly TRBD2 (6 bases). The CDR3 has 15 amino acids. Germline V gives CDR1 MNHEY, CDR2 SVGAGI. Trimming left V 2 bases short and J 2 bases short, with 12 bases between. CDR3 sequence reads: CASSYRQGGQETQYF. As DNA, the CDR3 is TGTGCCAGCAGTTACAGGCAGGGAGGTCAAGAGACCCAGTACTTC.

This clone has only a few counts. CDR3: CSVGLHPNAVSTDTQYF. The CDR3 nucleotides read TGCAGCGTTGGCCTACACCCGAACGCCGTTAGCACAGATACGCAGTATTTT. This chain links TRBV29-1 with TRBJ2-3; D not certain. The CDR3 covers 17 residues. CDR1 SQVTM and CDR2 ANQGSEA come from the germline V gene. The germline V and J ends were trimmed by 4 bases and 0 bases, with 20 bases remaining between them.

The V and J genes are TRBV7-9 and TRBJ2-2, with 12 nucleotides matching TRBD2. V lost 7 bases, J lost 4 bases, and 7 bases stayed unmatched. Germline V lookup: CDR1 SEHNR, CDR2 FQNEAQ (reference sequence). The CDR3 sequence is 16 residues long. The CDR3 protein is CASNPPSGGATGELFF. The CDR3 coding sequence is TGTGCCAGCAACCCTCCTAGCGGGGGGGCCACCGGGGAGCTGTTTTTT.

The chain employs TRBV7-2 and TRBJ1-2; D remains ambiguous. CDR3 length: 16 amino acids. The germline V and J ends were trimmed by 1 base and 3 bases, with 15 bases remaining between them. Germline lookup yields CDR1 SGHTA and CDR2 FQGNSA. The chain's CDR3 is CASSLGVGGSYYGYTF. In DNA, the CDR3 is TGTGCCAGCAGCTTAGGGGTTGGAGGGTCCTACTATGGCTACACCTTC.

This clone was seen only a few times. The chain joins TRBV30 to TRBJ1-4; weak D call: TRBD1 (6 bases). V was trimmed by 7 bases and J by 3 bases, leaving 15 bases between them. Germline V gene data show CDR1 as GTSNPN and CDR2 as SVGIG (reference sequence). The CDR3 loop spans 14 amino acids. CDR3 sequence reads: CASRPGGSNEKLFF. CDR3 nucleotide sequence: TGTGCCTCCCGCCCCGGGGGCTCTAATGAAAAACTGTTTTTT.

The chain joins TRBV6-5 to TRBJ1-2, with a weak D call TRBD1 (6 bases). This CDR3 is built from 15 residues. Germline V gene data show CDR1 as MNHEY and CDR2 as SVGAGI. Trimming cost V 0 bases and J 4 bases, with 12 bases left between them. The CDR3 sequence: CASSYSSGGSYGYTF. DNA of the CDR3: TGTGCCAGCAGTTACTCATCCGGGGGCAGCTATGGCTACACCTTC.

The V gene is TRBV20-1, the J gene TRBJ2-5; weak D call: TRBD1 (6 bases). V was trimmed by 6 bases and J by 1 base, leaving 6 bases between them. Germline V gene data show CDR1 as DFQATT and CDR2 as SNEGSKA (reference sequence). The CDR3 is 11 residues long. The CDR3 sequence: CSATGQETQYF. CDR3 nucleotides: TGCAGTGCGACAGGCCAAGAGACCCAGTACTTC.

The chain employs TRBV7-9 and TRBJ2-7; D unclear. V shed 3 bases and J shed 3 bases, with 9 bases lying between them. Per germline, CDR1 SEHNR and CDR2 FQNEAQ (reference sequence). The length of the CDR3 is 13 residues. The CDR3 DNA follows: TGTGCCAGCAGCTTTGAGAGCTACTACGAGCAGTACTTC. This gives the protein CASSFESYYEQYF.

This chain uses TRBV4-1 with TRBJ2-3; the D gene could be TRBD1 or TRBD2 (5 bases each). The CDR3 has 14 residues. Trimming removed 5 bases from V and 5 bases from J, with 14 bases in between. CDR1 MGHRA and CDR2 YSYEKL come from the germline V gene. The CDR3 coding sequence is TGCGCCAGCAGCTCGGGACGCCATGTAGATACGCAGTATTTT. Its translation: CASSSGRHVDTQYF.

The gene calls are TRBV5-1 and TRBJ1-1; D might be TRBD1 (5 bases). The V gene lost 4 bases and the J gene lost 6 bases, with 16 bases spanning the gap. The CDR3 spans 14 residues. The germline gives CDR1 SGHRS, CDR2 YFSETQ. The CDR3 loop reads CASSLLSRGSEAFF. In nucleotides, the CDR3 is TGCGCCAGCAGCCTGCTGAGTAGGGGCTCTGAAGCTTTCTTT. The variable domain in full, completed from reference TRBV5-1 and TRBJ1-1, reads KAGVTQTPRYLIKTRGQQVTLSCSPISGHRSVSWYQQTPGQGLQFLFEYFSETQRNKGNFPGRFSGRQFSNSRSEMNVSTLELGDSALYLCASSLLSRGSEAFFGQGTRLTVV.

The chain carries TRBV7-8 and TRBJ2-2; D uncertain. The V end lost 1 base, the J end lost 1 base, and 4 bases lay between the germline ends. This CDR3 has 14 residues. The V gene's germline CDR1 is SGHVS and CDR2 FQNEAQ. CDR3 loop: CASSLVQNTGELFF. CDR3 DNA: TGTGCCAGCAGCTTAGTACAGAACACCGGGGAGCTGTTTTTT.

This sequence joins TRBV19 and TRBJ1-1; D is unclear. Germline V gene lookup returns CDR1 LNHDA and CDR2 SQIVND (reference sequence). V was cut by 4 bases and J by 2 bases, with 11 bases left in between. The CDR3 has 14 residues. The CDR3 nucleotides read TGTGCCAGTAGTAGAGACGGAGGAAACACTGAAGCTTTCTTT. Translated: CASSRDGGNTEAFF. The entire variable domain, with the rest obtained from reference TRBV19 and TRBJ1-1, is as follows: DGGITQSPKYLFRKEGQNVTLSCEQNLNHDAMYWYRQDPGQGLRLIYYSQIVNDFQKGDIAEGYSVSREKKESFPLTVTSAQKNPTAFYLCASSRDGGNTEAFFGQGTRLTVV.

This clone was observed a few times. V is TRBV6-1 and J is TRBJ1-5; D is unclear. CDR3 length: 13 amino acids. Between the trimmed V and J ends, which lost 5 bases and 3 bases, there was a span of 8 bases. Germline-derived CDR1 and CDR2 are MNHNS and SASEGT. The CDR3 DNA reads as TGTGCCAGCAGTCATACAATCAATCAGCCCCAGCATTTT. It specifies CASSHTINQPQHF.

This clone has just one count. The CDR3 here is CAITPTGGGELFF. The DNA for the CDR3 is TGTGCCATCACCCCGACAGGGGGCGGGGAGCTGTTTTTT. This chain links TRBV10-3 with TRBJ2-2; 9 positions agree with TRBD1. V was pared by 7 bases and J by 7 bases, with 4 bases of the junction left unmatched. The CDR3 runs to 13 residues. CDR1 and CDR2 (germline): ENHRY, SYGVKD.

The chain joins TRBV30 to TRBJ1-2, with 7 bases that match TRBD1. J was trimmed by 3 bases and V by 8 bases; bases with no gene match: 3. The germline V gene encodes CDR1 GTSNPN and CDR2 SVGIG (reference sequence). The CDR3 is 11 amino acids. This CDR3 reads CALDRDYGYTF. The DNA for the CDR3 is TGTGCCCTCGACAGGGACTATGGCTACACCTTC.